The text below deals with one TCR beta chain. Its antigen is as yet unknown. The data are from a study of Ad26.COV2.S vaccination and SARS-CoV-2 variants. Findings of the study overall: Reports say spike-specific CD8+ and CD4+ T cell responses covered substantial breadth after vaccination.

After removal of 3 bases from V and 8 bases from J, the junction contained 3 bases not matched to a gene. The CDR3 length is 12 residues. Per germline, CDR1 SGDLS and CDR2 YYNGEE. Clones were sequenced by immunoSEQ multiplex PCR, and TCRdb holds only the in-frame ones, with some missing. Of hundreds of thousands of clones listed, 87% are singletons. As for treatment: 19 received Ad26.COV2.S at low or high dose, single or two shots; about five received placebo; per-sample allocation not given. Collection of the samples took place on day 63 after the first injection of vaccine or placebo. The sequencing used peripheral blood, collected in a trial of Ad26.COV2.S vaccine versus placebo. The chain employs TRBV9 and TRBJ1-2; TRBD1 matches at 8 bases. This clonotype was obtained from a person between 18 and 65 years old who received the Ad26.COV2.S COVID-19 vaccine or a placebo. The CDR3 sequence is CASSGTGNGYTF. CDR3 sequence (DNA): TGTGCCAGCAGCGGGACAGGGAACGGCTACACCTTC.